This is a list of T cell receptor beta chains from one sample in a study of blood T cell repertoires in COVID-19. Profiling relied on immunoSEQ multiplex PCR, and the TCRdb table lists in-frame clones only, not all of them. Among more than 150,000 clones listed, around 87% were seen once. The specimen sequenced was peripheral blood. These receptors came from a woman in her thirties or forties with acute or convalescent COVID-19. Each CDR3 is given with its conserved first and last residue. The D gene is left open where the match is weak. A row's size may be missing; if present it is once, few, many or a size class.

size	D	J	V	DNA	CDR3
.	.	TRBJ2-1	TRBV30	TGTGCCTGGAGTGCCCCCCGAAGCGGGTCGTACAATGAGCAGTTCTTC	CAWSAPRSGSYNEQFF
.	TRBD1	TRBJ1-2	TRBV19	TGTGCCAGTAGTAGTAGACAGGGACAGGTCGGCTACACCTTC	CASSSRQGQVGYTF
.	.	TRBJ2-7	TRBV19	TGTGCCAGTAGTCCCCGCGGACAGAGAATTGGCGAGCAGTACTTC	CASSPRGQRIGEQYF
.	.	TRBJ2-3	TRBV7-2	TGTGCCAGCAGCTTAGAGTCGGGGGGCGGGAGAACGCAGTATTTT	CASSLESGGGRTQYF
.	TRBD1	TRBJ2-7	TRBV7-2	TGTGCCAGCAGCTTCACCGGGACAGGGAACGGCTACGAGCAGTACTTC	CASSFTGTGNGYEQYF
.	.	TRBJ1-1	TRBV5-6	TGTGCCAGCAGCCGCGACCGGGGGAACACTGAAGCTTTCTTT	CASSRDRGNTEAFF
.	.	TRBJ1-3	TRBV9	TGTGCCAGCAGCGTAGCGGGGGATTCCTCTGGAAACACCATATATTTT	CASSVAGDSSGNTIYF
.	TRBD1	TRBJ1-4	TRBV27	TGTGCCAGTACGAACAGGGGAATACCTGAAAAACTGTTTTTT	CASTNRGIPEKLFF
once	TRBD2	TRBJ2-3	TRBV5-6	TGTGCCAGCAGCCCCCGGACTAGCGGGAGGGCCGGGGCAGATACGCAGTATTTT	CASSPRTSGRAGADTQYF
.	TRBD1	TRBJ2-3	TRBV5-1	TGCGCCAGCAGGACCACCGGGACAGGGGGTTTAGATACGCAGTATTTT	CASRTTGTGGLDTQYF
.	.	TRBJ2-1	TRBV28	TGTGCCAGCAGTTTAGGAGGCGGGGGCGCCTACAATGAGCAGTTCTTC	CASSLGGGGAYNEQFF
.	TRBD2	TRBJ2-7	TRBV5-1	TGCGCCAGCAGCCTAAACAGGGGAATAAGGACTAGCGGGGGGGCTGTCGAGCAGTACTTC	CASSLNRGIRTSGGAVEQYF
.	TRBD2	TRBJ2-3	TRBV5-1	TGCGCCAGCAGCTTGGGGGTTAGCGGGACAGATACGCAGTATTTT	CASSLGVSGTDTQYF
once	TRBD2	TRBJ2-7	TRBV6-5	TGTGCCAGCATATTAGCGGGAGGCTCCTACGAGCAGTACTTC	CASILAGGSYEQYF
.	.	TRBJ2-5	TRBV12-3/TRBV12-4	TGTGCCAGCAGTTTAGTCCAGCAAGAGACCCAGTACTTC	CASSLVQQETQYF
.	.	TRBJ1-2	TRBV11-2	TGTGCCAGCAGCTTAGATCCAAACTATGGCTACACCTTC	CASSLDPNYGYTF
.	TRBD1	TRBJ2-3	TRBV11-2	TGTGCCAGCAGCTTGGGACAGGGGGCGGCTGTAACAGATACGCAGTATTTT	CASSLGQGAAVTDTQYF
.	.	TRBJ1-4	TRBV7-9	TGTGCCAGCAGTTTGGGGAGTATTGAAAAACTGTTTTTT	CASSLGSIEKLFF
.	.	TRBJ2-1	TRBV11-1	TGTGCCAGCAGCAGATCGACCGGGGAGCAGTTCTTC	CASSRSTGEQFF
.	TRBD1	TRBJ1-6	TRBV9	TGTGCCAGCAGCGGGGACAGCAATAATTCACCCCTCCACTTT	CASSGDSNNSPLHF
once	.	TRBJ1-6	TRBV28	TGTGCCGCGGGGGGGGCGCATAATTCACCCCTCCACTTT	CAAGGAHNSPLHF
.	TRBD2	TRBJ2-1	TRBV3-1/TRBV3-2	TGTGCCAGCAGCCACCATGGACTAGAGGAGGGAGAGCAGTTCTTC	CASSHHGLEEGEQFF
.	.	TRBJ2-7	TRBV5-4	TGTGCCAGCAGCTTGTACGGGGGGCGTCGGTACGAGCAGTACTTC	CASSLYGGRRYEQYF
.	.	TRBJ1-1	TRBV2	TGTGCCAGCAGTGAAATTAGGGGGAACACTGAAGCTTTCTTT	CASSEIRGNTEAFF
once	.	TRBJ2-4	TRBV21-1	TGTGCCAGCATCCAGAGACGGCGTACTAGGGCGAAAAACATTCAGTACTTC	CASIQRRRTRAKNIQYF
.	TRBD2	TRBJ2-2	TRBV5-1	TGCGCCAGCAGCCCCCTCGTGGGGAGGGACACCGGGGAGCTGTTTTTT	CASSPLVGRDTGELFF
.	TRBD1	TRBJ1-2	TRBV2	TGTGCCAGCAGAGCCAGGGGGAACGGGTATGGCTACACCTTC	CASRARGNGYGYTF
.	TRBD2	TRBJ2-1	TRBV7-2	TGTGCCAGCAGCGTCCGACTAGCGGGAGGCTATGAGCAGTTCTTC	CASSVRLAGGYEQFF
.	TRBD1	TRBJ2-1	TRBV7-2	TGTGCCAGCAGCTTGGGACAGGGTAACAATGAGCAGTTCTTC	CASSLGQGNNEQFF
.	.	TRBJ2-2	TRBV7-8	TGTGCCAGCAGCTTCTCAAGGGGGAAGGTCAACACCGGGGAGCTGTTTTTT	CASSFSRGKVNTGELFF
.	TRBD2	TRBJ2-1	TRBV7-9	TGTGCCAGCAACCCGACAGCGGGGGGTTACAATGAGCAGTTCTTC	CASNPTAGGYNEQFF
.	.	TRBJ2-7	TRBV12-5	TGTGCTAGTGGTTTGGTACATGAGGGGGTTCACTACGAGCAGTACTTC	CASGLVHEGVHYEQYF
.	TRBD1	TRBJ2-5	TRBV18	TGTGCCAGCTCACTCGGGACAGGGGATCCCGAGACCCAGTACTTC	CASSLGTGDPETQYF
.	.	TRBJ1-2	TRBV28	TGTGCCAGCAGTGGTGGAGGGCTAATAGGCTACACCTTC	CASSGGGLIGYTF
.	.	TRBJ2-1	TRBV11-3	TGTGCCAGCAGCTTATTTGCTGCGGACAATGAGCAGTTCTTC	CASSLFAADNEQFF
.	TRBD1	TRBJ1-2	TRBV23-1	TGCGCCAGCAGTCAAATTCCCCCCCAGGACAGGGTCCTGGACTATGGCTACACCTTC	CASSQIPPQDRVLDYGYTF
.	.	TRBJ2-1	TRBV19	TGTGCCAGTAGTATGGCCCCGGGCAGGGGTTACAATGAGCAGTTCTTC	CASSMAPGRGYNEQFF
.	.	TRBJ1-5	TRBV5-6	TGTGCCAGCAGCCATGGACAATATAGCAATCAGCCCCAGCATTTT	CASSHGQYSNQPQHF
.	.	TRBJ2-1	TRBV2	TGTGCCAGCAGCAGCGACAGTTACAATGAGCAGTTCTTC	CASSSDSYNEQFF
few	TRBD1	TRBJ2-7	TRBV6-5	TGTGCCAGCAGTTACTCCGCGGACAGGGGTTCCTACGAGCAGTACTTC	CASSYSADRGSYEQYF
.	.	TRBJ1-2	TRBV3-1/TRBV3-2	TGTGCCAGCAGCCAACGCCCGGAGGATAACTATGGCTACACCTTC	CASSQRPEDNYGYTF
once	.	TRBJ2-7	TRBV5-4	TGTGCCAGCAGCTTCCGTAGGGGGAGGGCCGCCGAGCAGTACTTC	CASSFRRGRAAEQYF
.	TRBD2	TRBJ2-7	TRBV27	TGTGCCACACTAGCGGGAGCCTACGAGCAGTACTTC	CATLAGAYEQYF
.	.	TRBJ1-1	TRBV27	TGTGCCAGCAGTTTATTGGGCACATTCTTT	CASSLLGTFF
.	TRBD2	TRBJ2-7	TRBV7-3	TGTGCCAGCAGCCTACAAAGCGGGGGCTCCTACGAGCAGTACTTC	CASSLQSGGSYEQYF
.	.	TRBJ2-7	TRBV5-1	TGCGCCAGCAGCTTGGACTTCAATTCCTACGAGCAGTACTTC	CASSLDFNSYEQYF
.	TRBD1	TRBJ2-2	TRBV9	TGTGCCAGCAGCCCCATCCCGGGACAGGGGACTAGGCAGGCCGGGGAGCTGTTTTTT	CASSPIPGQGTRQAGELFF
once	TRBD1	TRBJ2-2	TRBV7-3	TGTGCCAGCAGCTCTTCGACAGGGGCCGGCACCGGGGAGCTGTTTTTT	CASSSSTGAGTGELFF
.	TRBD2	TRBJ2-2	TRBV6-4	TGTGCCAGCAGTGACTCATCGGGGAGGGAGATTCACACCGGGGAGCTGTTTTTT	CASSDSSGREIHTGELFF
.	.	TRBJ1-6	TRBV5-6	TGTGCCAGCAGCTTCCGGGTTGGCTATAATTCACCCCTCCACTTT	CASSFRVGYNSPLHF
.	.	TRBJ2-3	TRBV18	TGTGCCAGCGGAGGGGGGGCCCCAGATACGCAGTATTTT	CASGGGAPDTQYF